This TCR beta chain was identified in a study of T-cell reconstitution after alpha-beta-depleted transplantation in children. Broader study findings: The origin of alpha-beta T cells about two months after transplant was reportedly several hundred expanded graft clones. Newly made T cells mostly supplied T-cell counts and diversity one year after transplant.

Ten or more counts support this clonotype. The target antigen is unknown. This CDR3 region has 11 residues. Trimming took 3 bases from V and 11 from J, leaving 10 bases between them. Preparation of the TCRbeta library was carried out with unique molecular identifiers. TCRdb reprocessed the PCR reads with MiXCR, giving one entry per CDR3 protein. The sample has 250,000 to 300,000 distinct CDR3 sequences, around 10% seen once. The clonotype originates from a male patient aged 2-15 years who had a stem cell transplant for chronic granulomatous disease, so the T cells may come from the graft donor. Sample: peripheral blood, taken 180 days after TCRalphabeta/CD19-depleted stem cell transplant. The chain couples TRBV12-3 or TRBV12-4 to TRBJ1-1; D not certain. The CDR3 region has the DNA TGTGCCAGCAGTTTCGGCCATATCGCTTTCTTT. Translating gives CASSFGHIAFF.